These 23 T cell receptor beta chains were all obtained from the same sample, sequenced in a study of response to subunit inactivated influenza vaccine. TCRdb re-derived calls from the RT-PCR reads in MiXCR, one entry per CDR3 protein. The sample yields hundreds of thousands of distinct CDR3 sequences, approximately 18% seen once. Sequenced material: PBMCs from blood, taken more than 4 days after vaccination. Receptors originate from a man aged 50-59 years who received an inactivated influenza vaccine.

Only a few counts were recorded for this clonotype. This sequence joins TRBV29-1 and TRBJ2-5; no definite D call. CDR1 is SQVTM and CDR2 is ANQGSEA in the germline V gene. The CDR3 length is 12 residues. V lost 2 bases and J 5 bases, leaving 9 bases between the germline ends. As DNA, the CDR3 is TGCAGCGTTGAATTCACCGCGGAGACCCAGTACTTC. Its translation: CSVEFTAETQYF.

This clonotype was observed at least ten times. This chain connects TRBV29-1 to TRBJ2-5, with a tentative D call TRBD1 (7 bases). This CDR3 is 12 amino acids long. V was shortened by 4 bases and J by 5 bases, with 11 bases between the two germline ends. Germline V gene sequence: CDR1 SQVTM, CDR2 ANQGSEA. The CDR3 nucleotides are TGCAGCGTTGGATCAGGGGGGGAGACCCAGTACTTC. Protein: CSVGSGGETQYF.

The table lists this clonotype with many counts. The chain recombines TRBV20-1 with TRBJ2-5, with D perhaps TRBD2 (6 bases). V was shortened by 1 base and J by 2 bases, with 17 bases between the two germline ends. Germline-derived CDR1 and CDR2 are DFQATT and SNEGSKA (reference sequence). The CDR3 is 16 amino acids. CDR3 DNA: TGCAGTGCTAGAGTCATGAAGGAGGGGTTACAAGAGACCCAGTACTTC. This gives the protein CSARVMKEGLQETQYF.

Regarding this clonotype: A much more abundant neighbour one base away suggests this may be a read error. The genes are TRBV24-1 and TRBJ2-3, with TRBD1 matching over 7 bases. Germline CDR1 is KGHDR and CDR2 is SFDVKD. The CDR3 extends over 16 amino acids. The DNA for the CDR3 is TGTGCCACCAGTGATTCCCGGGACAGCAGCACAGATACGCGGTATTTT. It translates to CATSDSRDSSTDTRYF.

The chain is built from TRBV10-3 and TRBJ2-1, with 12 nucleotides matching TRBD2. CDR3 size: 15 residues. V lost 4 bases and J lost 5; bases outside the gene matches: 3. Germline V gene sequence: CDR1 ENHRY, CDR2 SYGVKD. As DNA, the CDR3 is TGTGCCATCAGTGGAGCTAGCGGGAGGGACAATGAGCAGTTCTTC. Amino acids: CAISGASGRDNEQFF.

This clonotype was observed a handful of times. The CDR3 protein is CSAQPRAPGYTF. The CDR3 region has the DNA TGCAGTGCGCAGCCCAGGGCGCCTGGCTACACCTTC. The chain combines TRBV20-1 with TRBJ1-2, with TRBD1 as a possible D gene (5 bases). This CDR3 is built from 12 residues. The V and J ends lost 6 bases and 7 bases respectively, with 15 bases between them. In germline, CDR1 is DFQATT, CDR2 SNEGSKA (reference sequence).

This clonotype has just a few counts. The V call is TRBV6-1, the J call TRBJ1-2; TRBD1 agrees at 11 bases. The germline gives CDR1 MNHNS, CDR2 SASEGT. This CDR3 contains 13 residues. Germline trimming cut 7 bases from V and 8 bases from J; bases unmatched to any gene: 6. In DNA form, the CDR3 reads TGTGCCAGCAAAGGACAGGGGGCAGGGGGCTACACCTTC. It translates to CASKGQGAGGYTF.

The rearrangement joins TRBV11-2 to TRBJ2-1; 9 bases are a match to TRBD1. V shed 4 bases and J 6 bases; nucleotides not matched to a gene: 4. This CDR3 region has 14 residues. In germline, CDR1 is SGHAT, CDR2 FQNNGV. The CDR3 sequence: CASSSGTGINEQFF. The CDR3, as DNA: TGTGCCAGCAGCTCAGGGACAGGGATCAATGAGCAGTTCTTC.

This clonotype was observed a handful of times. This clone may be a read error of a much larger clone one base away. This chain links TRBV5-1 with TRBJ2-1, with D hard to call. The length of the CDR3 is 14 residues. The germline gives CDR1 SGHRS, CDR2 YFSETQ. Trimming removed 0 bases at V and 4 bases at J, with 8 bases between. CDR3 bases: TGCGCCAGCAGCTTGGAGGCAGCTTACAATGAGCAGTTCTTC. It specifies CASSLEAAYNEQFF.

This clonotype was found a few times. This sequence joins TRBV7-2 and TRBJ2-3, with D unresolved. Deletions cut 4 bases from V and 4 bases from J, with 6 bases between. The CDR3 is made up of 12 amino acids. CDR1 is SGHTA and CDR2 is FQGNSA in the germline V gene. Here the CDR3 reads CASSSRADTQYF. Here the CDR3 DNA reads TGTGCCAGCAGCTCGCGAGCAGATACGCAGTATTTT.

The chain recombines TRBV11-1 with TRBJ2-5; maybe TRBD1 (5 bases). This CDR3 has 18 amino acids. Germline V gives CDR1 SGHAT, CDR2 FQDESV (reference sequence). With 1 base removed from V and 3 bases from J, the gap between germline ends came to 21 bases. CDR3 protein: CASSLGPFDSDVKETQYF. The CDR3 DNA reads as TGTGCCAGCAGCTTAGGCCCCTTTGACAGCGACGTAAAAGAGACCCAGTACTTC.

This chain links TRBV12-3 or TRBV12-4 with TRBJ1-2; 7 positions agree with TRBD1. The length of the CDR3 is 13 residues. Trimming cost V 4 bases and J 8 bases; bases outside gene matches: 7. The CDR3 spells CASSSNRGGGYTF. The CDR3 DNA sequence: TGTGCCAGCAGTTCAAACAGGGGTGGCGGCTACACCTTC.

This clonotype was seen a few times. The V and J genes are TRBV7-2 and TRBJ2-3, with 8 bases aligning to TRBD2. V lost 5 bases and J lost 3; bases outside the gene matches: 10. CDR1 and CDR2 (germline): SGHTA, FQGNSA. The CDR3 totals 16 residues. CDR3 nucleotides: TGTGCCAGCAGCAGGGGGAGGGGACTAGGGACAGATACGCAGTATTTT. Translating it yields CASSRGRGLGTDTQYF.

This chain uses TRBV29-1 with TRBJ2-7; TRBD1 is a possible D gene (5 bases). This CDR3 region has 12 residues. CDR1 is SQVTM and CDR2 is ANQGSEA in the germline V gene. Trimming removed 3 bases at V and 6 bases at J, with 12 bases between. Written as DNA, the CDR3 is TGCAGCGTTGATTCAGGGTGGAGCGAGCAGTACTTC. Its translation is CSVDSGWSEQYF.

V usage is TRBV5-6 and J usage is TRBJ2-7; D gene unclear. The CDR3 consists of 16 residues. Trimming removed 1 base from V and 3 bases from J, with 17 bases in between. The V gene's germline CDR1 is SGHDT and CDR2 YYEEEE. This chain's CDR3 is CASSLMRHKKYYEQYF. The CDR3 DNA is TGTGCCAGCAGCTTGATGCGGCACAAGAAATACTACGAGCAGTACTTC. The entire variable domain, with the rest obtained from reference TRBV5-6 and TRBJ2-7, is as follows: DAGVTQSPTHLIKTRGQQVTLRCSPKSGHDTVSWYQQALGQGPQFIFQYYEEEERQRGNFPDRFSGHQFPNYSSELNVNALLLGDSALYLCASSLMRHKKYYEQYFGPGTRLTVT.

This clonotype came up many times. This rearrangement joins TRBV12-3 or TRBV12-4 to TRBJ2-7; a weak D match, TRBD2 (6 bases). The CDR3 is made up of 14 amino acids. The V end lost 3 bases, the J end lost 0 bases, and 9 bases lay between the germline ends. The CDR3 coding sequence is TGTGCCAGCAGTTTCGGGGGTGGCTCCTACGAGCAGTACTTC. Amino acid sequence: CASSFGGGSYEQYF.

The chain recombines TRBV27 with TRBJ2-1; 8 bases fit TRBD2. This CDR3 contains 16 residues. The V and J ends lost 5 bases and 10 bases, in that order; junction bases with no gene match: 16. Per the germline V gene, CDR1 is MNHEY and CDR2 is SMNVEV (reference sequence). CDR3 sequence reads: CASSPDLASGPYEQFF. DNA for the CDR3: TGTGCCAGCAGTCCTGACTTGGCTAGCGGGCCATACGAGCAGTTCTTC.

This clonotype was seen only a few times. CDR3 region: CASMGDTGELFF. CDR3 DNA: TGTGCATCGATGGGGGACACCGGGGAGCTGTTTTTT. V usage is TRBV10-3 and J usage is TRBJ2-2; possibly TRBD1 or TRBD2 for D (5 bases each). This CDR3 is 12 amino acids long. Looked up from germline, CDR1 is ENHRY and CDR2 is SYGVKD.

The rearrangement links TRBV29-1 to TRBJ2-3; TRBD1 is a possible D gene (5 bases). The CDR3 extends over 13 amino acids. V gave up 5 bases and J gave up 2 bases, with 11 bases separating them. Germline V CDR1 and CDR2: SQVTM, ANQGSEA. As DNA, the CDR3 is TGCAGCGTTCAGGGAAGGTTCACAGATACGCAGTATTTT. It encodes CSVQGRFTDTQYF.

V is TRBV20-1 and J is TRBJ1-5; D is unclear. The CDR3 runs to 12 residues. Germline CDR1 and CDR2: DFQATT and SNEGSKA (reference sequence). V dropped 5 bases and J dropped 6 bases, with 11 bases sitting between them. The CDR3 region is CSARMGAQPQHF. As DNA, the CDR3 is TGCAGTGCTCGCATGGGAGCTCAGCCCCAGCATTTT.

This clonotype turned up a few times. V is TRBV20-1 and J is TRBJ1-5, with 7 bases identical to TRBD1. This CDR3 is 15 amino acids long. Germline CDR1 reads DFQATT; CDR2 reads SNEGSKA (reference sequence). Trimming cost V 3 bases and J 5 bases; bases outside gene matches: 10. The CDR3 reads CSASEGAGRYQPQHF. CDR3 in DNA: TGCAGTGCTAGCGAGGGGGCGGGGAGGTATCAGCCCCAGCATTTT.

This chain connects TRBV12-3 or TRBV12-4 to TRBJ2-2; TRBD1 agrees at 7 bases. The CDR3 is 14 residues long. J lost 4 bases, V lost 7 bases, and 6 bases had no gene match. This CDR3 reads CASTRDRITGELFF. The CDR3 DNA is TGTGCCAGCACCAGGGACAGAATCACCGGGGAGCTGTTTTTT.

This clonotype was seen only a few times. The V and J genes are TRBV7-8 and TRBJ2-1, with D tentatively TRBD2 (6 bases). V was cut by 1 base and J by 14 bases, with 21 bases left in between. Germline V gene sequence: CDR1 SGHVS, CDR2 FQNEAQ. This CDR3 comprises 15 residues. CDR3 DNA sequence: TGTGCCAGCAGCTTAGGTTCCGGGACTGCCTTCCCCAAGTTCTTC. Its protein is CASSLGSGTAFPKFF.